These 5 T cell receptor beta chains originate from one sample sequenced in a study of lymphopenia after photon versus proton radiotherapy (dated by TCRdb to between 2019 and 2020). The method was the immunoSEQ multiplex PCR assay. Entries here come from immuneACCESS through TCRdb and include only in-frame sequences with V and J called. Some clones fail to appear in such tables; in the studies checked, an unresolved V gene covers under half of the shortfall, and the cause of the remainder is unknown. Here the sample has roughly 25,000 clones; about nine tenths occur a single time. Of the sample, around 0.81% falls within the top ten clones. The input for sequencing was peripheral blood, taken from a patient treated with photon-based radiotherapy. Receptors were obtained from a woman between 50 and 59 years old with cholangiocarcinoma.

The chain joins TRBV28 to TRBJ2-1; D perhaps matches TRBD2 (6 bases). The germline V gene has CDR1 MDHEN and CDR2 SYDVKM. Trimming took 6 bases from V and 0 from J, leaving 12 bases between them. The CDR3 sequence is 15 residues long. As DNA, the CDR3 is TGTGCCAGCAGCGGTCGGGGGAGCTCCTACAATGAGCAGTTCTTC. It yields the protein CASSGRGSSYNEQFF.

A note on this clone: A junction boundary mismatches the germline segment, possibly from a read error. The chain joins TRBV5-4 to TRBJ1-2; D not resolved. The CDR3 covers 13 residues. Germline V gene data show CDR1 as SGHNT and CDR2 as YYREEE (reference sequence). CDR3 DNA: TGCGCCAGCAGCCAAGGGCAAGCCCTCATCCCGACCTTC. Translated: CASSQGQALIPTF.

The CDR3 nucleotides are TGTGCCAGTAGTTTCAGGGGGCTTTTCACTGAAGCTTTCTTT. Translation gives CASSFRGLFTEAFF. The chain links TRBV19 to TRBJ1-1; 8 bases line up with TRBD1. V gave up 5 bases and J gave up 4 bases; unmatched junction bases: 6. The germline CDR1 and CDR2 sequences are LNHDA and SQIVND (reference sequence). This CDR3 is 14 amino acids long. Full variable domain (outside the CDR3, taken from reference TRBV19 and TRBJ1-1): DGGITQSPKYLFRKEGQNVTLSCEQNLNHDAMYWYRQDPGQGLRLIYYSQIVNDFQKGDIAEGYSVSREKKESFPLTVTSAQKNPTAFYLCASSFRGLFTEAFFGQGTRLTVV.

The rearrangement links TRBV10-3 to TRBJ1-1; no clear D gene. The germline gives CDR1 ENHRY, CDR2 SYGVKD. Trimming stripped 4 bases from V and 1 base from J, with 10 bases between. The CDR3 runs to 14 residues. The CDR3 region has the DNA TGTGCCATCAGTGTTAACGCGGGGAACACTGAAGCTTTCTTT. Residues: CAISVNAGNTEAFF.

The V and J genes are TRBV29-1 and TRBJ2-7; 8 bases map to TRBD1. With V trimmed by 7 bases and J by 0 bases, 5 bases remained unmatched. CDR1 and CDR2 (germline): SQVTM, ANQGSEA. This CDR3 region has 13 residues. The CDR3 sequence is CSGITGGSYEQYF. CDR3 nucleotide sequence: TGCAGCGGGATAACAGGGGGCTCCTACGAGCAGTACTTC.